These T cell receptor beta chains were read from a single sample in a study of blood T cell repertoires in COVID-19. Profiling relied on immunoSEQ multiplex PCR, and the TCRdb table lists in-frame clones only, not all of them. The sample includes roughly 70,000 clones, about 68% of them seen just once. The specimen was peripheral blood. The receptors were sampled from a woman aged 70 to 79 with acute or convalescent COVID-19. Both conserved end residues are part of each CDR3. The D gene is left open where the match is weak. Not every row has a clone size; where given, it reads once, few, many or a size class.

.	TRBV5-6	.	TRBJ1-5	CASSLAGTINSPQHF	TGTGCCAGCAGCTTGGCGGGGACAATTAATTCGCCCCAGCATTTT
.	TRBV7-9	TRBD1	TRBJ2-5	CASSPGQGITTLEIQYF	TGTGCCAGCAGCCCGGGACAGGGAATTACCACACTGGAGATCCAGTACTTC
.	TRBV27	TRBD1	TRBJ2-3	CASSPRQGITDTQYF	TGTGCCAGCAGTCCACGACAGGGGATCACAGATACGCAGTATTTT
.	TRBV4-1	TRBD2	TRBJ2-1	CASSQEFTSAWYEQFF	TGCGCCAGCAGCCAAGAGTTTACTAGCGCTTGGTATGAGCAGTTCTTC
few	TRBV7-8	.	TRBJ1-2	CASSLVAGANYGYTF	TGTGCCAGCAGCTTAGTAGCTGGCGCTAACTATGGCTACACCTTC
once	TRBV4-2	TRBD2	TRBJ2-1	CASSQDRAGTSVSNEQFF	TGTGCCAGCAGCCAAGATAGGGCCGGGACTAGCGTGTCCAATGAACAGTTCTTC
.	TRBV6-5	TRBD1	TRBJ2-3	CASRSGGYTDTQYF	TGTGCCAGCAGATCAGGGGGATACACAGATACGCAGTATTTT
.	TRBV27	TRBD1	TRBJ1-6	CASSLSVRGSSYNSPLHF	TGTGCCAGCAGTTTATCGGTCAGGGGGAGCTCCTATAATTCACCCCTCCACTTT
.	TRBV19	.	TRBJ1-2	CASTFGRDYGYTF	TGTGCCAGTACCTTCGGGAGGGACTATGGCTACACCTTC
.	TRBV7-2	.	TRBJ2-4	CASSPTGPDKLAKNIQYF	TGTGCCAGCAGCCCGACTGGACCGGACAAACTAGCCAAAAACATTCAGTACTTC
.	TRBV12-3/TRBV12-4	.	TRBJ2-7	CASSLFNSYEQYF	TGTGCCAGCAGTTTATTTAACTCCTACGAGCAGTACTTC
.	TRBV4-2	.	TRBJ1-1	CASSSQASDTEAFF	TGTGCCAGCAGCTCACAGGCCTCGGACACTGAAGCTTTCTTT
.	TRBV20-1	.	TRBJ1-6	CSASMPGTYNSPLHF	TGCAGTGCTAGTATGCCGGGGACCTATAATTCACCCCTCCACTTT
few	TRBV4-1	.	TRBJ1-4	CASSHFERGNEKLFF	TGCGCCAGCAGCCATTTTGAAAGAGGTAATGAAAAACTGTTTTTT
few	TRBV4-2	.	TRBJ2-3	CASSQEGAISGTDTQYF	TGTGCCAGCAGCCAAGAGGGGGCGATCTCCGGCACAGATACGCAGTATTTT
.	TRBV29-1	.	TRBJ1-2	CSVEERRGYTF	TGCAGCGTTGAAGAAAGGAGAGGCTACACCTTC
.	TRBV19	.	TRBJ1-1	CASSPTEPSTEAFF	TGTGCCAGTAGCCCGACAGAACCGTCCACTGAAGCTTTCTTT